Shown below are 6 T cell receptor beta chains from a single sample sequenced in a study of blood T cell repertoires in COVID-19. Only in-frame clones appear in the TCRdb table, and some are missing; sequencing was by immunoSEQ multiplex PCR. The sample has more than 200,000 clones; approximately 85% are singletons. Sequenced input: peripheral blood. The receptors derive from a human donor in a cohort sampled during active COVID-19.

This CDR3 is CASSAPGTGSALPSNTGELFF. Here the CDR3 DNA reads TGTGCCAGCAGCGCACCCGGGACAGGATCGGCCCTCCCATCGAACACCGGGGAGCTGTTTTTT. V and J are TRBV9 and TRBJ2-2, with TRBD1 identical over 8 bases. The trim removed 3 bases at V and 0 bases at J, leaving 19 bases unmatched. This CDR3 has 21 residues. The germline gives CDR1 SGDLS, CDR2 YYNGEE. Based on the CDR3 plus reference TRBV9 and TRBJ2-2, the full variable domain is DSGVTQTPKHLITATGQRVTLRCSPRSGDLSVYWYQQSLDQGLQFLIQYYNGEERAKGNILERFSAQQFPDLHSELNLSSLELGDSALYFCASSAPGTGSALPSNTGELFFGEGSRLTVL.

This clone turned up a few times. The chain joins TRBV6-5 to TRBJ1-4, with 7 bases matching TRBD1. Germline V gene data show CDR1 as MNHEY and CDR2 as SVGAGI. This CDR3 is 15 amino acids long. J gave up 4 bases and V 2 bases, and 4 bases lay outside the gene matches. CDR3 sequence (DNA): TGTGCCAGCAGTTACCGGGGACAGCTTAATGAAAAACTGTTTTTT. Amino acid sequence: CASSYRGQLNEKLFF.

The DNA of the CDR3 is TGTGCCAGCAGCCAAGCGGGGGTACGCGAGCAGTACTTC. This sequence encodes CASSQAGVREQYF. The chain is built from TRBV3-1 (or the pseudogene TRBV3-2) and TRBJ2-7, with a possible D match to TRBD2 (6 bases). Between the trimmed V and J ends, which lost 1 base and 6 bases, there was a span of 10 bases. The CDR3 runs 13 residues. Germline V gene sequence: CDR1 LGHDT, CDR2 YNNKEL (reference sequence).

As DNA, the CDR3 is TGTGCCAGCAGCCAAGAAGGCGGTCCCTACGAGCAGTACTTC. Its translation is CASSQEGGPYEQYF. V usage is TRBV3-1 (or the pseudogene TRBV3-2) and J usage is TRBJ2-7, with D unclear. The CDR3 is 14 amino acids. The V and J ends lost 0 bases and 2 bases respectively, with 8 bases between them. Germline V CDR1 and CDR2: LGHDT, YNNKEL (reference sequence).

The gene calls are TRBV7-3 and TRBJ2-2; D gene ambiguous. The length of the CDR3 is 14 residues. V lost 5 bases, J lost 4 bases, and 11 bases lay in between. Germline CDR1 SGHTA, CDR2 FQGTGA. The CDR3 sequence: CASSPQQITGELFF. The CDR3 region has the DNA TGTGCCAGCAGCCCCCAACAAATCACCGGGGAGCTGTTTTTT.

The chain recombines TRBV19 with TRBJ1-6; D gene unclear. Deletions cut 6 bases from V and 6 bases from J, with 12 bases between. The germline V gene has CDR1 LNHDA and CDR2 SQIVND (reference sequence). The CDR3 runs to 14 residues. CDR3 in amino acids: CASSPWEPNSPLHF. Here the CDR3 DNA reads TGTGCCAGTAGCCCTTGGGAGCCTAATTCACCCCTCCACTTT.